The rows below give T cell receptor beta chains drawn from one sample of a study of blood T cell repertoires in COVID-19. Profiling relied on immunoSEQ multiplex PCR, and the TCRdb table lists in-frame clones only, not all of them. The sample records over 150,000 clones, approximately 88% being singletons. What was sequenced was peripheral blood. These receptors all stem from a woman between 40 and 50 years old with COVID-19, enrolled during active disease. Both conserved end residues are part of each CDR3. The D gene is left open where the match is weak. Clone size, where shown, is once, few, many, or a class for clones that have expanded.

CDR3 DNA: TGTGCCAGCACTGGGACGGGGACAGTCAATCAGCCCCAGCATTTT
CDR3 protein: CASTGTGTVNQPQHF
clone size: NA
J gene: TRBJ1-5
V gene: TRBV5-5
D gene: TRBD1

CDR3 DNA: TGTGCCACCAGTGATTTAGGAGCGGGAGGGCCAGATACGCAGTATTTT
CDR3 protein: CATSDLGAGGPDTQYF
clone size: NA
J gene: TRBJ2-3
V gene: TRBV24-1
D gene: TRBD2

CDR3 DNA: TGTGCCAGCAGGGTGCGGACAGGGGAAGCCTACGAGCAGTACTTC
CDR3 protein: CASRVRTGEAYEQYF
clone size: NA
J gene: TRBJ2-7
V gene: TRBV7-2
D gene: TRBD1

CDR3 DNA: TGTGCCAGCAGTTTAGCCGATGAGCAGTTCTTC
CDR3 protein: CASSLADEQFF
clone size: few
J gene: TRBJ2-1
V gene: TRBV12-3/TRBV12-4
D gene: NA

CDR3 DNA: TGTGCTAGTGGCCCCGGGACAGGGTCGGGGTCTAACTATGGCTACACCTTC
CDR3 protein: CASGPGTGSGSNYGYTF
clone size: NA
J gene: TRBJ1-2
V gene: TRBV12-5
D gene: TRBD1

CDR3 DNA: TGTGCCAGCAGCTTGTATACAGGGGGCGTTTACTATGGCTACACCTTC
CDR3 protein: CASSLYTGGVYYGYTF
clone size: NA
J gene: TRBJ1-2
V gene: TRBV7-9
D gene: TRBD1

CDR3 DNA: TGTGCCAGCAGCCTTAGCCCTCCAGAGACCCAGTACTTC
CDR3 protein: CASSLSPPETQYF
clone size: NA
J gene: TRBJ2-5
V gene: TRBV7-2
D gene: NA

CDR3 DNA: TGTGCCAGCAACCAGGGCTATGGCTACACCTTC
CDR3 protein: CASNQGYGYTF
clone size: NA
J gene: TRBJ1-2
V gene: TRBV6-5
D gene: NA

CDR3 DNA: TGTGCCATCAGTGAGTCGCAAGTAGCGGGAAGGAATGAGCAGTTCTTC
CDR3 protein: CAISESQVAGRNEQFF
clone size: NA
J gene: TRBJ2-1
V gene: TRBV10-3
D gene: TRBD2

CDR3 DNA: TGTGCCAGCAGCGTAAACTACCCGGGGGAGGACTATGGCTACACCTTC
CDR3 protein: CASSVNYPGEDYGYTF
clone size: NA
J gene: TRBJ1-2
V gene: TRBV9
D gene: NA

CDR3 DNA: TGTGCCAGCAGCCCAGGGGGGGCTAGCGGGAGGGAGCAGTACTTC
CDR3 protein: CASSPGGASGREQYF
clone size: NA
J gene: TRBJ2-7
V gene: TRBV11-2
D gene: TRBD2

CDR3 DNA: TGTGCCAGCAGTGGACAGGGGGCAGGCACAGATACGCAGTATTTT
CDR3 protein: CASSGQGAGTDTQYF
clone size: NA
J gene: TRBJ2-3
V gene: TRBV28
D gene: TRBD1

CDR3 DNA: TGTGCCAGTAGTAGGGGAGAGGTCTCTCACTATGGCTACACCTTC
CDR3 protein: CASSRGEVSHYGYTF
clone size: few
J gene: TRBJ1-2
V gene: TRBV19
D gene: NA

CDR3 DNA: TGTGCCAGCTCACCGAAGACGGGACAGGGCTACGAGCAGTACTTC
CDR3 protein: CASSPKTGQGYEQYF
clone size: once
J gene: TRBJ2-7
V gene: TRBV18
D gene: TRBD1

CDR3 DNA: TGTGCCAGCAGTTACACTGTACAGGGGAGGAAAGCTTTCTTT
CDR3 protein: CASSYTVQGRKAFF
clone size: NA
J gene: TRBJ1-1
V gene: TRBV6-2/TRBV6-3
D gene: TRBD1

CDR3 DNA: TGTGCCAGCAGCTTGGCAGGGGCCATTTCAACTAATGAAAAACTGTTTTTT
CDR3 protein: CASSLAGAISTNEKLFF
clone size: NA
J gene: TRBJ1-4
V gene: TRBV5-5
D gene: NA

CDR3 DNA: TGTGCCAGCAGTTACTCCGGCAGGCCCTACGAGCAGTACTTC
CDR3 protein: CASSYSGRPYEQYF
clone size: NA
J gene: TRBJ2-7
V gene: TRBV6-2/TRBV6-3
D gene: NA

CDR3 DNA: TGTGCCAGCAGCTTTAGACAGGGCCTTGATGGCTACACCTTC
CDR3 protein: CASSFRQGLDGYTF
clone size: NA
J gene: TRBJ1-2
V gene: TRBV5-4
D gene: TRBD1

CDR3 DNA: TGTGCCAGCAGCTTAGATGGGACGGGGGGGCCCCATGAGCAGTTCTTC
CDR3 protein: CASSLDGTGGPHEQFF
clone size: NA
J gene: TRBJ2-1
V gene: TRBV11-2
D gene: TRBD2

CDR3 DNA: TGTGCCAGCAGCAAAACGAGTTATGAAGCTTTCTTT
CDR3 protein: CASSKTSYEAFF
clone size: few
J gene: TRBJ1-1
V gene: TRBV7-2
D gene: NA

CDR3 DNA: TGTGCCAGCAGTTACTCCAGGGACAGGGTTGATGGCTACACCTTC
CDR3 protein: CASSYSRDRVDGYTF
clone size: NA
J gene: TRBJ1-2
V gene: TRBV6-6
D gene: TRBD1

CDR3 DNA: TGCGCCAGCAGTGGCACAGGGTACACTGAAGCTTTCTTT
CDR3 protein: CASSGTGYTEAFF
clone size: NA
J gene: TRBJ1-1
V gene: TRBV23-1
D gene: NA

CDR3 DNA: TGCGCCACCAGGACTAGCGGGAGCTACAATGAGCAGTTCTTC
CDR3 protein: CATRTSGSYNEQFF
clone size: NA
J gene: TRBJ2-1
V gene: TRBV5-1
D gene: TRBD2

CDR3 DNA: TGTGCCAGCTCGTCAATAGCGGAGGCAGATACGCAGTATTTT
CDR3 protein: CASSSIAEADTQYF
clone size: NA
J gene: TRBJ2-3
V gene: TRBV6-5
D gene: NA

CDR3 DNA: TGTGCCAGTAGTATGCCCGGGGGGGCATCCCCCTATGGCTACACCTTC
CDR3 protein: CASSMPGGASPYGYTF
clone size: few
J gene: TRBJ1-2
V gene: TRBV19
D gene: NA

CDR3 DNA: TGCGCCAGCAGCCAAGGTAGCGGGAGCTACGAGCAGTACTTC
CDR3 protein: CASSQGSGSYEQYF
clone size: few
J gene: TRBJ2-7
V gene: TRBV4-1
D gene: TRBD2

CDR3 DNA: TGTGCCAGCAGCCGCCGGGACAGGAATAAATACTATGGCTACACCTTC
CDR3 protein: CASSRRDRNKYYGYTF
clone size: NA
J gene: TRBJ1-2
V gene: TRBV11-2
D gene: TRBD1

CDR3 DNA: TGTGCCAGCAGTTTAAGGGGTGGCTACACCTTC
CDR3 protein: CASSLRGGYTF
clone size: NA
J gene: TRBJ1-2
V gene: TRBV12-3/TRBV12-4
D gene: NA

CDR3 DNA: TGTGCCAGTACCGATACACCGGCGGGCACTGAAGCTTTCTTT
CDR3 protein: CASTDTPAGTEAFF
clone size: NA
J gene: TRBJ1-1
V gene: TRBV19
D gene: NA